This T cell receptor (beta chain) came from a study of T cell changes during pregnancy in multiple sclerosis. Assay: immunoSEQ multiplex PCR; the TCRdb copy retains only in-frame clones and omits some. Of 65,000 to 80,000 clones detected, approximately 92% appear once; the ten largest clones hold 1%. In this sample, this clone turned up a few times. Trimming removed 8 bases from V and 2 bases from J, with 12 bases in between. Per the germline V gene, CDR1 is LNHDA and CDR2 is SQIVND (reference sequence). The CDR3 length is 13 residues. The chain is built from TRBV19 and TRBJ2-5, with TRBD2 as a possible D gene (5 bases). The TCR comes from a female donor with multiple sclerosis, enrolled in a pregnancy study. The sequenced sample was peripheral blood, obtained in the first trimester of pregnancy. CDR3 residues: CASAGPRQETQYF. The CDR3 DNA reads TGTGCCAGTGCGGGTCCCCGACAAGAGACCCAGTACTTC.